The TCR beta chain described here comes from a study of cytomegalovirus exposure and HLA in healthy donors. Study-level results: For cytomegalovirus status, the classifier reportedly gave diagnoses with high specificity and sensitivity. As immune exposure information, only CMV serostatus was available. The study designated over 150 TCR beta chains cytomegalovirus-associated.

PCR primers comprised 60 Vbeta and 13 Jbeta primers. In the source study's methods: A later analysis counted around 74 million unique TCR beta chains, some 11 million shared. Produced via immunoSEQ multiplex PCR; TCRdb's table is partial and in-frame only. V, J and clone size were drawn from that table, and D and trimming were deduced from the DNA. The sample records about 180,000 clones, around 70% being singletons. J lost 6 bases, V lost 6 bases, and 10 bases had no gene match. Germline V gene sequence: CDR1 SNHLY, CDR2 FYNNEI. The CDR3 length is 15 residues. On this clone: The antigen is undetermined.

The chain has TRBV2 and TRBJ1-5; 8 nucleotides agree with TRBD1. Source material: PBMCs. This TCR was sampled from a male donor in good health and CMV-seronegative. DNA for the CDR3: TGTGCCAGCAGCCGTGGGACAGGCGGGAGTCAGCCCCAGCATTTT. Translating gives CASSRGTGGSQPQHF.